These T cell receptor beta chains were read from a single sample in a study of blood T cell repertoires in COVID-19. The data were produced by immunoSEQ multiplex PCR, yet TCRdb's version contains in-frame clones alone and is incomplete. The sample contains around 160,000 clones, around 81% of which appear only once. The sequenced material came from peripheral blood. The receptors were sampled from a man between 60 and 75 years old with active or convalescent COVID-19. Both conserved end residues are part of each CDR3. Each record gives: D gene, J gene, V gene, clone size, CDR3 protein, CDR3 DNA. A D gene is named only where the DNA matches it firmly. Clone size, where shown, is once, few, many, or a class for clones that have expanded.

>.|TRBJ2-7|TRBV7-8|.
CASSPGSYEQYF
TGTGCCAGCAGCCCAGGCTCCTACGAGCAGTACTTC
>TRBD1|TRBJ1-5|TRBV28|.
CASSPTDRGRDQPQHF
TGTGCCAGCAGTCCCACGGACAGGGGACGGGATCAGCCCCAGCATTTT
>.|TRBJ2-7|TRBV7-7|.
CASSLAQGHEQYF
TGTGCCAGCAGCTTAGCACAGGGACACGAGCAGTACTTC
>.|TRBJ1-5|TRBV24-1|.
CATSDWVTEVPQHF
TGTGCCACCAGTGATTGGGTGACAGAGGTCCCCCAGCATTTT
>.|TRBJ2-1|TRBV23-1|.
CASSQSVLARKNEQFF
TGCGCCAGCAGTCAATCAGTGCTAGCACGGAAGAATGAGCAGTTCTTC
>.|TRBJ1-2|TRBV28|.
CASSLSLPRVANYGYTF
TGTGCCAGCAGTTTATCTCTACCTCGGGTCGCTAACTATGGCTACACCTTC
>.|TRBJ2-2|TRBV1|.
CTSSQVDRSNTGELFF
TGCACCAGCAGCCAAGTGGACAGGTCGAACACCGGGGAGCTGTTTTTT
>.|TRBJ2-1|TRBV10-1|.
CASSVSCQRAFTRDEQFF
TGCGCCAGCAGTGTGTCCTGTCAGCGGGCCTTCACCAGGGATGAGCAGTTCTTC
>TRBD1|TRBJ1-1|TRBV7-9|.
CAGTDSYTEAFF
TGTGCCGGGACAGACTCCTACACTGAAGCTTTCTTT
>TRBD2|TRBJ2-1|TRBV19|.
CASSIDGRGLAEQFF
TGTGCCAGTAGTATAGATGGGAGGGGCCTAGCGGAGCAGTTCTTC
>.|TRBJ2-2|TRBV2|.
CASSEASTGELFF
TGTGCCAGCAGTGAAGCCAGCACCGGGGAGCTGTTTTTT
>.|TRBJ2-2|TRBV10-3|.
CAVRPSNTGELFF
TGTGCCGTTCGTCCCTCGAACACCGGGGAGCTGTTTTTT
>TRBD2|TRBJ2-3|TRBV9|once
CASSISGLGEDTQYF
TGTGCCAGCAGCATTAGCGGGCTAGGGGAAGATACGCAGTATTTT
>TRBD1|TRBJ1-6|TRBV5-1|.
CASSLAPTGDSPLHF
TGCGCCAGCAGCTTGGCCCCTACAGGGGATTCACCCCTCCACTTT
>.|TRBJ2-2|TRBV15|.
CATSRDSYTGELFF
TGTGCCACCAGCAGGGACAGTTACACCGGGGAGCTGTTTTTT
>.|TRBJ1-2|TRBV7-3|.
CASSPGVDYGYTF
TGTGCCAGCAGCCCAGGGGTGGACTATGGCTACACCTTC
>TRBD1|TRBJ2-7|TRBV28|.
CASSFGFEGQGSYEQYF
TGTGCCAGCAGTTTTGGTTTTGAGGGACAGGGTTCCTACGAGCAGTACTTC
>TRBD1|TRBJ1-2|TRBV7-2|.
CASSLGQGALGYTF
TGTGCCAGCAGCCTGGGACAGGGGGCGTTAGGCTACACCTTC
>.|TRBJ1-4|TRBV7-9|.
CASTLQVAGTNEKLFF
TGTGCCAGCACTCTCCAAGTCGCAGGAACTAATGAAAAACTGTTTTTT
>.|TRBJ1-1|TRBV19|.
CASTPRGYLNTEAFF
TGTGCCAGTACACCTCGGGGGTACCTGAACACTGAAGCTTTCTTT
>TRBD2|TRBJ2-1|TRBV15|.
CATSRLAGGPSNEQFF
TGTGCCACCAGCAGGTTAGCGGGAGGGCCGTCCAATGAGCAGTTCTTC
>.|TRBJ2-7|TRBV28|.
CASSRRDRTSSYEQYF
TGTGCCAGCAGCCGACGCGACAGGACCAGCTCCTACGAGCAGTACTTC